This passage covers 9 T cell receptor beta chains from one sample sequenced in a study of post-analysis software for immune sequencing data. Their specific antigens are unknown. Prepared TCR beta cDNA libraries contained unique molecular identifiers. TCRdb ran MiXCR on the PCR reads and lists one entry per CDR3 protein. The data contain 400,000 to 500,000 distinct CDR3 sequences, 30% to 45% of them singletons. Study conclusions and caveats: TRBV5-6, TRBV5-1 and TRBV20-1 were among roughly five TRBV segments more frequent in patients than controls.

Sequenced sample: blood. The origin of the receptors is a girl under 10 years old with multiple sclerosis.

This clonotype was seen a few times. The chain couples TRBV10-3 to TRBJ2-7; 9 bases align to TRBD2. The CDR3 contains 16 residues. In germline, CDR1 is ENHRY, CDR2 SYGVKD. Trimming at V came to 3 bases and at J to 7 bases, leaving 13 bases not matched to a gene. DNA for the CDR3: TGTGCCATCAGTGAACAACCGGGACTAGCCTTGGGAGAGCAGTACTTC. Its translation is CAISEQPGLALGEQYF.

V and J are TRBV7-8 and TRBJ1-5; 7 nucleotides match TRBD1. From germline, CDR1 is SGHVS and CDR2 FQNEAQ. Germline trimming cut 1 base from V and 2 bases from J; bases unmatched to any gene: 5. CDR3 length: 16 amino acids. The DNA for the CDR3 is TGTGCCAGCAGCTTAGAAACAGGGGAAGGCAATCAGCCCCAGCATTTT. Translating it yields CASSLETGEGNQPQHF.

This chain joins TRBV5-5 and TRBJ2-2; D is perhaps TRBD1 (5 bases). The length of the CDR3 is 15 residues. V shed 4 bases and J shed 3 bases, with 13 bases lying between them. Germline V gene lookup returns CDR1 SGHKS and CDR2 YYEKEE (reference sequence). The CDR3 region is CASSPQGWHTGELFF. The CDR3 DNA reads as TGTGCCAGCAGCCCCCAGGGCTGGCACACCGGGGAGCTGTTTTTT.

This clonotype was picked up a small number of times. This chain joins TRBV27 and TRBJ2-3; perhaps TRBD1 as D (6 bases). The CDR3 extends over 14 amino acids. V lost 5 bases, J lost 2 bases, and 11 bases lay in between. The germline V gene encodes CDR1 MNHEY and CDR2 SMNVEV (reference sequence). The CDR3 coding sequence is TGTGCCAGCAGTCGGTACAGGGTCACAGATACGCAGTATTTT. This sequence encodes CASSRYRVTDTQYF.

CDR3 residues: CASSQDALGSGRAYPDTQYF. CDR3 in DNA: TGTGCCAGCAGCCAAGACGCCCTAGGTAGCGGGAGGGCCTATCCAGATACGCAGTATTTT. J is TRBJ2-3 and V is TRBV4-2; TRBD2 matches at 11 bases. The CDR3 is 20 residues long. Germline CDR1 reads LGHNA; CDR2 reads YNFKEQ. The junction had 15 bases not matched to a gene; V was cut back by 0 bases and J by 4 bases.

A note on this clonotype: Compared with germline, one end of the junction differs, possibly owing to a read error. J is TRBJ2-7 and V is TRBV5-1, with D perhaps TRBD1 or TRBD2 (5 bases each). This CDR3 has 12 amino acids. The germline gives CDR1 SGHRS, CDR2 YFSETQ. This CDR3 reads CASRLGEGEQYF. CDR3 DNA sequence: TGCGCCAGCAGATTGGGAGAGGGGGAGCAGTACTTC.

The rearrangement uses TRBV7-2 and TRBJ2-1; D is ambiguous. The V and J ends lost 5 bases and 7 bases respectively, with 15 bases between them. CDR1 SGHTA and CDR2 FQGNSA come from the germline V gene. The CDR3 spans 14 residues. In DNA, the CDR3 is TGTGCCAGCAGCCGATATAGTTTGAGGAATGAGCAGTTCTTC. Translating gives CASSRYSLRNEQFF.

The chain recombines TRBV14 with TRBJ2-7; D perhaps matches TRBD1 (6 bases). The CDR3 runs 16 residues. The V end lost 0 bases, the J end lost 2 bases, and 14 bases lay between the germline ends. The germline gives CDR1 SGHDN, CDR2 FVKESK. This chain's CDR3 is CASSQDRGTGTYEQYF. The CDR3 coding sequence is TGTGCCAGCAGCCAAGATAGGGGGACGGGAACCTACGAGCAGTACTTC.

This chain uses TRBV20-1 with TRBJ2-5; 11 positions match TRBD1. Looked up from germline, CDR1 is DFQATT and CDR2 is SNEGSKA (reference sequence). CDR3 length equals 15 residues. Trimming cost V 5 bases and J 5 bases; bases outside gene matches: 10. The CDR3 is CSAANRDRGMETQYF. CDR3 sequence (DNA): TGCAGTGCTGCCAACCGGGACAGGGGGATGGAGACCCAGTACTTC.